The 21 T cell receptor beta chains in this list originate from one sample, sequenced in a study of cytomegalovirus exposure and HLA in healthy donors. PCR was performed using 60 Vbeta and 13 Jbeta primers. Produced via immunoSEQ multiplex PCR; TCRdb's table is partial and in-frame only. The sample consists of approximately 100,000 clones, more than 75% of them appearing once. Sequencing was performed on PBMCs. These receptors were collected from a woman in her thirties or forties in good health and CMV-seronegative.

The CDR3 region is CSVSGQGASAYEQYF. In DNA, the CDR3 is TGCAGCGTTTCGGGACAGGGGGCGTCAGCCTACGAGCAGTACTTC. The gene calls are TRBV29-1 and TRBJ2-7; 12 positions agree with TRBD1. V was pared by 5 bases and J by 2 bases, with 7 bases of the junction left unmatched. This CDR3 region has 15 residues. Germline V lookup: CDR1 SQVTM, CDR2 ANQGSEA.

This clone occurred once. V usage is TRBV28 and J usage is TRBJ2-5; 7 bases map to TRBD2. Germline CDR1 and CDR2: MDHEN and SYDVKM. V gave up 6 bases and J gave up 5 bases; unmatched junction bases: 15. The CDR3 consists of 16 residues. This CDR3 reads CASRSRRRENAETQYF. The CDR3 coding sequence is TGTGCCAGCAGGAGCCGGAGGCGGGAGAATGCCGAGACCCAGTACTTC. Combining the CDR3 with reference TRBV28 and TRBJ2-5 gives the whole variable domain DVKVTQSSRYLVKRTGEKVFLECVQDMDHENMFWYRQDPGLGLRLIYFSYDVKMKEKGDIPEGYSVSREKKERFSLILESASTNQTSMYLCASRSRRRENAETQYFGPGTRLLVL.

The CDR3 here is CASSQATVGGSTDTQYF. For the CDR3, the DNA is TGCGCCAGCAGCCAAGCGACGGTCGGGGGTAGCACAGATACGCAGTATTTT. The chain joins TRBV4-3 to TRBJ2-3; D possibly corresponds to TRBD2 (6 bases). Trimming cost V 1 base and J 0 bases, with 14 bases left between them. The CDR3 is 17 amino acids. CDR1 and CDR2 from the germline V gene are LGHNA and YSLEER.

The gene calls are TRBV6-1 and TRBJ2-7, with 11 bases matching TRBD2. The V gene end was trimmed by 1 base and the J gene end by 3 bases; junction bases not matched to a gene: 5. The CDR3 totals 16 residues. Germline values: CDR1 MNHNS, CDR2 SASEGT. CDR3 sequence (DNA): TGTGCCAGCAGTGAAGTAGCTAGCGGGAGGCGCTACGAGCAGTACTTC. Its protein product is CASSEVASGRRYEQYF.

The chain links TRBV2 to TRBJ2-7; 10 nucleotides line up with TRBD1. Germline-derived CDR1 and CDR2 are SNHLY and FYNNEI. The trim removed 0 bases at V and 8 bases at J, leaving 4 bases unmatched. The CDR3 runs to 14 residues. The DNA for the CDR3 is TGTGCCAGCAGTGAAGCGCCGACAGGGGGCCAGCAGTACTTC. Encoded protein: CASSEAPTGGQQYF.

This clone appeared a single time. The chain joins TRBV28 to TRBJ1-2, with D possibly TRBD1 on 5 matching bases. There are 14 residues in the CDR3. Trimming stripped 8 bases from V and 1 base from J, with 14 bases between. Germline V gene data show CDR1 as MDHEN and CDR2 as SYDVKM. DNA of the CDR3: TGTGCCAGCGTGGGGCCGCAATATAACTATGGCTACACCTTC. Amino acid sequence: CASVGPQYNYGYTF.

This chain uses TRBV28 with TRBJ2-7, with D perhaps TRBD1 (5 bases). This CDR3 contains 14 residues. Per germline, CDR1 MDHEN and CDR2 SYDVKM. Trimming left V 6 bases short and J 3 bases short, with 15 bases between. The CDR3 nucleotides read TGTGCCAGCAGGGACCCAGGGATTGGCTACGAGCAGTACTTC. This translates into CASRDPGIGYEQYF.

This clone was seen more than once but under ten times. The chain has TRBV11-2 and TRBJ1-5; 7 nucleotides match TRBD1. Germline CDR1 SGHAT, CDR2 FQNNGV. The CDR3 spans 14 residues. V lost 3 bases and J lost 5; bases outside the gene matches: 4. In nucleotides, the CDR3 is TGTGCCAGCAGCTTTACAGGGGTGGATCAGCCCCAGCATTTT. Its protein is CASSFTGVDQPQHF.

This chain links TRBV30 with TRBJ2-4; 9 nucleotides match TRBD1. The V gene's germline CDR1 is GTSNPN and CDR2 SVGIG (reference sequence). This CDR3 is 13 amino acids long. Trimming removed 2 bases from V and 7 bases from J; junction bases left unmatched: 3. Here the CDR3 reads CAWSPGTGNIQYF. CDR3 in DNA: TGTGCCTGGAGTCCCGGGACAGGGAACATTCAGTACTTC.

The chain is built from TRBV7-6 and TRBJ2-5; D not resolved. The germline CDR1 and CDR2 sequences are SGHVS and FNYEAQ. The CDR3 sequence is 13 residues long. V lost 3 bases to trimming and J lost 4 bases, with 9 bases between them. The CDR3 DNA reads as TGTGCCAGCAGCTTCCCATACAGAGAGACCCAGTACTTC. Protein sequence: CASSFPYRETQYF.

V is TRBV29-1 and J is TRBJ2-1; 15 bases are a match to TRBD2. Trimming took 6 bases from V and 5 from J; bases not matched to a gene: 8. The CDR3 covers 16 residues. Germline lookup yields CDR1 SQVTM and CDR2 ANQGSEA. The CDR3 is CSVWTSGRAENNEQFF. DNA of the CDR3: TGCAGCGTATGGACTAGCGGGAGGGCCGAAAACAATGAGCAGTTCTTC.

The V call is TRBV5-4, the J call TRBJ1-1; D unresolved. V was cut by 1 base and J by 0 bases, with 13 bases left in between. Germline CDR1 SGHNT, CDR2 YYREEE (reference sequence). This CDR3 contains 16 residues. CDR3 nucleotides: TGTGCCAGCAGCTTGAAGCCCCCCGATCTGAACACTGAAGCTTTCTTT. Its protein product is CASSLKPPDLNTEAFF.

This chain links TRBV15 with TRBJ2-5; TRBD2 might be the D (6 bases). The germline V and J ends were trimmed by 0 bases and 2 bases, with 19 bases remaining between them. Germline V gene lookup returns CDR1 LNHNV and CDR2 YYDKDF (reference sequence). This CDR3 is built from 18 residues. CDR3 residues: CATSRDRRAGGPQETQYF. The CDR3 nucleotides read TGTGCCACCAGCAGAGATAGGAGGGCCGGAGGGCCACAAGAGACCCAGTACTTC.

Worth noting for this clone: The junction and the germline gene differ at one end; a read error may be behind it. The chain is built from TRBV11-2 and TRBJ2-5, with 7 bases matching TRBD2. The CDR3 is 13 residues long. Germline-derived CDR1 and CDR2 are SGHAT and FQNNGV. CDR3 sequence: CASSFPGGETRYF. CDR3 DNA: TGTGCCAGCAGCTTCCCGGGGGGAGAGACCCGGTACTTC.

The genes are TRBV7-9 and TRBJ2-3; 9 bases align to TRBD1. Germline CDR1 is SEHNR and CDR2 is FQNEAQ (reference sequence). Trimming cost V 2 bases and J 0 bases; bases outside gene matches: 3. CDR3 length: 16 residues. CDR3: CASSLKQGASTDTQYF. The CDR3 DNA reads TGTGCCAGCAGCTTAAAACAGGGGGCTAGCACAGATACGCAGTATTTT. The full variable domain, rest sourced from reference TRBV7-9 and TRBJ2-3, is DTGVSQNPRHKITKRGQNVTFRCDPISEHNRLYWYRQTLGQGPEFLTYFQNEAQLEKSRLLSDRFSAERPKGSFSTLEIQRTEQGDSAMYLCASSLKQGASTDTQYFGPGTRLTVL.

This clone was detected a few times. The V and J genes are TRBV5-1 and TRBJ2-5; no firm D call. CDR1 and CDR2 (germline): SGHRS, YFSETQ. The V gene lost 0 bases and the J gene lost 3 bases, with 6 bases spanning the gap. The CDR3 consists of 13 residues. The CDR3 nucleotides read TGCGCCAGCAGCTTGGTCGCAGAAGAGACCCAGTACTTC. Translation: CASSLVAEETQYF.

This clone was seen a single time. Its ends do not fully match the called genes, so a read error is possible. The chain joins TRBV7-9 to TRBJ2-5; D is undetermined. The CDR3 is 11 amino acids. Germline-derived CDR1 and CDR2 are SEHNR and FQNEAQ (reference sequence). In nucleotides, the CDR3 is TGTTCCAGCAGCTTCGTAGAGACCCAGTACTTC. Its protein product is CSSSFVETQYF.

The V and J genes are TRBV19 and TRBJ2-1; D may be TRBD2 (5 bases). The CDR3 spans 16 residues. Trimming stripped 6 bases from V and 0 bases from J, with 15 bases between. CDR1 is LNHDA, CDR2 SQIVND, per germline (reference sequence). CDR3 in DNA: TGTGCCAGTAGGGGTTGGAGGCAGGACTCCTACAATGAGCAGTTCTTC. Translation: CASRGWRQDSYNEQFF.

J is TRBJ2-7 and V is TRBV28; D is perhaps TRBD2 (6 bases). Germline CDR1 and CDR2: MDHEN and SYDVKM. V was clipped by 5 bases and J by 1 base, with 15 bases between them. The CDR3 has 15 amino acids. The CDR3 loop is CASSLRGAGSYEQYF. The CDR3 DNA sequence: TGTGCCAGCAGTCTCCGAGGGGCGGGGTCCTACGAGCAGTACTTC.

This clone was observed a few times. The rearrangement joins TRBV28 to TRBJ1-2; a possible D gene is TRBD1 (6 bases). V lost 0 bases and J 1 base, leaving 9 bases between the germline ends. Germline V gives CDR1 MDHEN, CDR2 SYDVKM. The CDR3 runs 15 residues. The CDR3 DNA reads TGTGCCAGCAGTTTATGGGGGGCCGGTAACTATGGCTACACCTTC. Translated, it gives CASSLWGAGNYGYTF.

V is TRBV19 and J is TRBJ1-5; D might be TRBD1 (6 bases). Germline CDR1 is LNHDA and CDR2 is SQIVND (reference sequence). Trimming left V 4 bases short and J 3 bases short, with 13 bases between. The CDR3 contains 15 residues. CDR3 in DNA: TGTGCCAGTAGTACATCGGACAGCTTCAATCAGCCCCAGCATTTT. Translating gives CASSTSDSFNQPQHF.